This TCR beta chain was sequenced during a study of T cells in Graves' hyperthyroidism and ophthalmopathy. Findings and caveats of the study: Ophthalmopathy got predicted by the model a median approximately 6.3 months before its onset. Blood also held most thyroid clonotypes expanded beyond 0.001.

Amplification of TCR beta CDR3 regions was performed using RNA transcripts as template. The HTBI primer set drove a first-round RT-PCR of the TCR CDR3. In TCRdb, the multiplex PCR reads were re-called with MiXCR into one record per CDR3 protein. The sample holds hundreds of thousands of distinct CDR3 sequences, roughly 20% seen once. Germline V gene sequence: CDR1 MDHEN, CDR2 SYDVKM. The ends were cut back, 3 bases at V and 7 bases at J, with 16 bases in the middle. The CDR3 is 14 amino acids. This clonotype was observed at least ten times. What it recognizes is unknown. The chain employs TRBV28 and TRBJ2-7; D remains unclear. The receptor was isolated from a man aged 30 to 39 with Graves' ophthalmopathy. Sample: blood. The CDR3 reads CASSFGVSLREQYF. CDR3 DNA: TGTGCCAGCAGTTTTGGTGTCAGTCTTCGAGAGCAGTACTTC.